These 13 T cell receptor beta chains were sequenced from one sample in a study of beta chain features in type 1 diabetes. General observations from the study: Significant though moderate, a shortening of TCRB CDR3s appeared in all four CD4+ subsets of Type 1 diabetes patients.

Every isolated RNA sample was fully reverse transcribed, so sequencing captured expressed TCRB transcripts. Only in-frame clones appear in the TCRdb table, and some are missing; sequencing was by immunoSEQ multiplex PCR. The sample has some 350,000 clones, roughly 13% seen once. For these TCRs, the target antigens are not known. Sequencing was carried out using naive CD4+ T cells from blood. Receptor source: a woman between 18 and 30 years old with type 1 diabetes.

J is TRBJ2-3 and V is TRBV27; 7 bases map to TRBD1. The J segment lost 2 bases and the V segment lost 8 bases, leaving 4 bases of the junction unmatched. This CDR3 comprises 13 residues. The V gene's germline CDR1 is MNHEY and CDR2 SMNVEV (reference sequence). CDR3 bases: TGTGCCAGCCGGGGACAGTACACAGATACGCAGTATTTT. This codes for CASRGQYTDTQYF.

This clone was recorded a few times. The chain employs TRBV7-9 and TRBJ2-1; 8 bases line up with TRBD1. J gave up 4 bases and V 5 bases, and 13 bases lay outside the gene matches. The CDR3 loop spans 17 amino acids. Germline V gene lookup returns CDR1 SEHNR and CDR2 FQNEAQ (reference sequence). CDR3 coding DNA: TGTGCCAGCAGCCCCCGGGCCGACAGGGGACTTTACAATGAGCAGTTCTTC. Translating it yields CASSPRADRGLYNEQFF.

The gene calls are TRBV7-2 and TRBJ1-2, with D uncertain. Trimming left V 0 bases short and J 8 bases short, with 10 bases between. Per germline, CDR1 SGHTA and CDR2 FQGNSA. The CDR3 consists of 13 residues. CDR3 residues: CASSLAFGRGYTF. CDR3 bases: TGTGCCAGCAGCTTAGCGTTCGGGAGGGGCTACACCTTC.

The chain has TRBV5-1 and TRBJ2-7, with 8 bases matching TRBD2. V lost 4 bases to trimming and J lost 2 bases; unmatched junction nucleotides: 5. The CDR3 contains 14 residues. In germline, CDR1 is SGHRS, CDR2 YFSETQ. In DNA form, the CDR3 reads TGCGCCAGCAGCCCAGGACTAGCCCCCTACGAGCAGTACTTC. Its protein product is CASSPGLAPYEQYF.

This chain connects TRBV11-2 to TRBJ2-4; 12 bases are a match to TRBD2. Trimming took 5 bases from V and 13 from J; bases not matched to a gene: 6. Germline V CDR1 and CDR2: SGHAT, FQNNGV. The CDR3 is made up of 13 amino acids. The CDR3 DNA reads TGTGCCAGCAGCGTAGGACTAGCGGGAATGCAGTACTTC. Amino acids: CASSVGLAGMQYF.

The V gene is TRBV7-9, the J gene TRBJ2-2, with D perhaps matching TRBD1 (6 bases). Per the germline V gene, CDR1 is SEHNR and CDR2 is FQNEAQ (reference sequence). Trimming removed 5 bases from V and 6 bases from J, with 16 bases in between. The CDR3 extends over 15 amino acids. DNA for the CDR3: TGTGCCAGCAGCCGACCGGGACATCCCGCCGGGGAGCTGTTTTTT. Translation: CASSRPGHPAGELFF.

The sample holds a few counts of this clone. The chain links TRBV18 to TRBJ2-7, with TRBD1 identical over 8 bases. The length of the CDR3 is 14 residues. V was pared by 3 bases and J by 3 bases, with 4 bases of the junction left unmatched. Germline V gene sequence: CDR1 KGHSH, CDR2 LQKENI. CDR3 DNA sequence: TGTGCCAGCTCACCTGGACAGGGACTCTACGAGCAGTACTTC. Protein sequence: CASSPGQGLYEQYF.

This clone has only a few counts. The chain is built from TRBV5-4 and TRBJ2-2; no firm D call. V lost 5 bases and J lost 2, with 7 bases in between. The germline V gene encodes CDR1 SGHNT and CDR2 YYREEE (reference sequence). This CDR3 comprises 13 residues. The CDR3 here is CASSVPNTGELFF. The CDR3 nucleotides read TGTGCCAGCAGTGTCCCAAACACCGGGGAGCTGTTTTTT.

The rearrangement links TRBV6-6 to TRBJ2-2; 7 bases match TRBD1. With V trimmed by 2 bases and J by 0 bases, 3 bases remained unmatched. The CDR3 has 16 amino acids. The V gene's germline CDR1 is MNHNY and CDR2 SVGAGI (reference sequence). This chain's CDR3 is CASSYGTAANTGELFF. The CDR3 bases are TGTGCCAGCAGTTACGGGACAGCCGCGAACACCGGGGAGCTGTTTTTT.

This clone has only a few counts. The rearrangement links TRBV12-1 to TRBJ2-7; the listed D gene, TRBD2, was not tested against the DNA. TRBV12-1 is a known pseudogene. There are 13 residues in the CDR3. In DNA form, the CDR3 reads TGTGCCAGCTTCTTCGGGGAGGGATACGAGCAGTACGTC. It yields the protein CASFFGEGYEQYV.

This rearrangement joins TRBV9 to TRBJ2-1; TRBD2 matches at 8 bases. The V gene end was trimmed by 4 bases and the J gene end by 5 bases; junction bases not matched to a gene: 8. CDR3 length equals 15 residues. CDR1 is SGDLS, CDR2 YYNGEE, per germline. The CDR3 loop reads CASSLTSGSHNEQFF. CDR3 sequence (DNA): TGTGCCAGCAGCCTGACGAGCGGGAGCCACAATGAGCAGTTCTTC.

This chain connects TRBV4-1 to TRBJ1-4; a weak D match, TRBD1 (6 bases). From germline, CDR1 is MGHRA and CDR2 YSYEKL. V lost 4 bases, J lost 7 bases, and 16 bases lay in between. This CDR3 has 15 residues. CDR3 DNA sequence: TGCGCCAGCAGCCCCCCGGACAGCGGATTTGAAAAACTGTTTTTT. This encodes CASSPPDSGFEKLFF.

This clone was observed a handful of times. The V call is TRBV5-1, the J call TRBJ2-1; maybe TRBD2 (5 bases). Germline loops: CDR1 SGHRS, CDR2 YFSETQ. Trimming took off 1 base at V and 6 bases at J, with 17 bases between the two ends. The CDR3 has 16 residues. Written as DNA, the CDR3 is TGCGCCAGCAGCTTGACACCTACCCGGGCGGGCAATGAGCAGTTCTTC. Amino acids: CASSLTPTRAGNEQFF.